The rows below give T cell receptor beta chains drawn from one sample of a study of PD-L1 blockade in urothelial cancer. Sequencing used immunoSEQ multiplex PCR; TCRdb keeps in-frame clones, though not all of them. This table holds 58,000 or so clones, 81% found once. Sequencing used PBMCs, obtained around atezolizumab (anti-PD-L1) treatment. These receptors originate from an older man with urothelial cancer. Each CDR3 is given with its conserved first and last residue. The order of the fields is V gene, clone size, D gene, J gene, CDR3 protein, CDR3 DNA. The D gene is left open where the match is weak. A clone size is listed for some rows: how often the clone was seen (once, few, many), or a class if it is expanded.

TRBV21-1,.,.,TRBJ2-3,CASSRGRYTQYF,TGTGCCAGCAGCAGAGGGCGTTATACGCAGTATTTT
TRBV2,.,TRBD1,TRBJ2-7,CASRMKRDRGPEQYF,TGTGCCAGCAGGATGAAAAGAGACAGGGGGCCCGAGCAGTACTTC
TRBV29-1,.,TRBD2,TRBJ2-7,CSARTSEYEQYF,TGCAGCGCCCGGACTAGCGAGTACGAGCAGTACTTC
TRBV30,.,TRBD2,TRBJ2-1,CAWTVGLAEYNEQFF,TGTGCCTGGACCGTAGGACTAGCGGAATACAATGAGCAGTTCTTC
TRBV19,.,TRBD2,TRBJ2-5,CASSIASGRGETQYF,TGTGCCAGTAGTATAGCTAGCGGGAGAGGAGAGACCCAGTACTTC
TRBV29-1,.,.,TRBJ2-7,CSVYLTSTYEQYF,TGCAGCGTCTACCTTACTAGCACCTACGAGCAGTACTTC
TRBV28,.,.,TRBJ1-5,CASSLLQGQPQHF,TGTGCCAGCAGTTTATTACAGGGCCAGCCCCAGCATTTT
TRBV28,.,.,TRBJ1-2,CASTEANYGYTF,TGTGCCAGCACGGAGGCTAACTATGGCTACACCTTC
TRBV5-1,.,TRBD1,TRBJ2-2,CASSRNAGQGETGELFF,TGCGCCAGCAGCCGGAACGCGGGACAGGGGGAGACCGGGGAGCTGTTTTTT
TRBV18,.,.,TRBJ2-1,CASSSRTGSGYNEQFF,TGTGCCAGCTCAAGCCGAACAGGGTCTGGATACAATGAGCAGTTCTTC
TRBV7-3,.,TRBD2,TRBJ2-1,CASSPLAGGYNEQFF,TGTGCCAGCAGCCCACTAGCGGGAGGGTACAATGAGCAGTTCTTC
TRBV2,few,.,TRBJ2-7,CASSHSYRAYEQYF,TGTGCCAGCAGTCACAGCTACCGCGCCTACGAGCAGTACTTC
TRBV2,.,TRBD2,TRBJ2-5,CASRVLAEETQYF,TGTGCCAGCAGGGTACTAGCGGAAGAGACCCAGTACTTC
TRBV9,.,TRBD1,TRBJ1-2,CASSMDRNYGYTF,TGTGCCAGCAGCATGGACAGGAACTATGGCTACACCTTC
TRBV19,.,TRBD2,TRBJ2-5,CASSTGLAGVHQETQYF,TGTGCCAGTAGTACCGGACTAGCGGGAGTTCACCAAGAGACCCAGTACTTC
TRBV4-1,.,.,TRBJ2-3,CASSQQSTPGSTDTQYF,TGCGCCAGCAGCCAACAATCGACACCGGGGAGCACAGATACGCAGTATTTT
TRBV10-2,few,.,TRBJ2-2,CASKPGQGIGAGGGNTGELFF,TGCGCCAGCAAGCCGGGACAGGGAATCGGAGCGGGAGGGGGGAACACCGGGGAGCTGTTTTTT
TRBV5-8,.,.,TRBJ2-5,CASSILAPEGETQYF,TGTGCCAGCAGCATACTAGCTCCGGAGGGGGAGACCCAGTACTTC
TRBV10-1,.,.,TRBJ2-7,CASTSDRISYEQYF,TGCGCCAGCACCTCGGACAGAATAAGCTACGAGCAGTACTTC
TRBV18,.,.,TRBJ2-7,CASSQTESYEQYF,TGTGCCAGCTCACAGACAGAGTCCTACGAGCAGTACTTC
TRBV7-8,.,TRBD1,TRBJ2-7,CASSFDRGSHEQYF,TGTGCCAGCAGCTTCGACAGGGGGTCCCACGAGCAGTACTTC
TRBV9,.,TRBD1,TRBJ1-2,CASSVGSGGHGYTF,TGTGCCAGCAGCGTAGGGTCAGGGGGACATGGCTACACCTTC
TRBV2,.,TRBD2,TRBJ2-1,CASSGLAELYNEQFF,TGTGCCAGCAGTGGACTAGCGGAACTCTACAATGAGCAGTTCTTC
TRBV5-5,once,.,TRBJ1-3,CASSFGRDSGNTIYF,TGTGCCAGCAGCTTTGGGAGAGACTCTGGAAACACCATATATTTT
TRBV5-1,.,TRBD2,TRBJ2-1,CASSLRAGTYNEQFF,TGCGCCAGCAGCTTGCGAGCGGGGACCTACAATGAGCAGTTCTTC
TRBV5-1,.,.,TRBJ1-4,CASSLGQANEKLFF,TGCGCCAGCAGCTTAGGTCAGGCTAATGAAAAACTGTTTTTT
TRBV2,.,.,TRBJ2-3,CASSDPGGGDTQYF,TGTGCCAGCAGTGACCCAGGAGGCGGAGATACGCAGTATTTT
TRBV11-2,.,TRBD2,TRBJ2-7,CASSWASGRAYEQYF,TGTGCCAGCAGCTGGGCTAGCGGGAGGGCCTACGAGCAGTACTTC
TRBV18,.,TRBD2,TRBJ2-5,CASSPTSLAGEGETQYF,TGTGCCAGCTCACCAACGTCACTTGCGGGAGAGGGGGAGACCCAGTACTTC
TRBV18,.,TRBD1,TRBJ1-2,CASSLDRARNYGYTF,TGTGCCAGCTCACTCGACAGGGCTAGGAACTATGGCTACACCTTC
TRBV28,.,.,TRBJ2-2,CASSFGRGAGELFF,TGTGCCAGCAGTTTTGGCAGGGGCGCCGGGGAGCTGTTTTTT
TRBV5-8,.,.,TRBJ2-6,CASSSREAGANVLTF,TGTGCCAGCAGCTCCAGGGAGGCTGGGGCCAACGTCCTGACTTTC
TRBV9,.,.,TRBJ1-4,CASSVRAAGNEKLFF,TGTGCCAGCAGCGTACGGGCCGCGGGTAATGAAAAACTGTTTTTT
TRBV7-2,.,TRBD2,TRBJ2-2,CARWLAENTGELFF,TGTGCCAGGTGGCTAGCGGAGAACACCGGGGAGCTGTTTTTT
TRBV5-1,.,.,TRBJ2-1,CASTIGQNNEQFF,TGCGCCAGCACCATCGGACAGAACAATGAGCAGTTCTTC
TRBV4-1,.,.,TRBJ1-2,CASSQERGHGYTF,TGCGCCAGCAGCCAAGAAAGGGGTCATGGCTACACCTTC
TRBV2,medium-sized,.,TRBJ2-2,CASSATVGNTGELFF,TGTGCCAGCAGTGCAACAGTAGGGAACACCGGGGAGCTGTTTTTT
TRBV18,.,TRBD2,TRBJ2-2,CASSPRGGRNTGELFF,TGTGCCAGCTCACCGCGGGGGGGTCGGAACACCGGGGAGCTGTTTTTT
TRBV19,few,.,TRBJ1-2,CASSTQDSLSLYGYTF,TGTGCCAGTAGTACCCAGGACAGCCTAAGCCTCTATGGCTACACCTTC
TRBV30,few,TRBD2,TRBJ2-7,CAWRTTSGSYEQYF,TGTGCCTGGAGGACGACTAGCGGGAGCTACGAGCAGTACTTC
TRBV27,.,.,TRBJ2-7,CASRPLRGRGYEQYF,TGTGCCAGCCGTCCCCTCCGGGGGAGGGGGTACGAGCAGTACTTC
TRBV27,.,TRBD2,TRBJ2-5,CASSGTTSGETQYF,TGTGCCAGCAGTGGGACGACTAGCGGGGAGACCCAGTACTTC
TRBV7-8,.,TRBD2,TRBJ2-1,CASNLISGNYNEQFF,TGTGCCAGCAACCTAATTAGCGGGAACTACAATGAGCAGTTCTTC
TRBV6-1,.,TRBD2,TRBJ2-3,CASSGEGGREGPTDTQYF,TGTGCCAGCAGTGGCGAGGGGGGACGGGAGGGCCCTACAGATACGCAGTATTTT
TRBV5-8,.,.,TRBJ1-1,CASSAELNTEAFF,TGTGCCAGCAGCGCGGAGTTGAACACTGAAGCTTTCTTT
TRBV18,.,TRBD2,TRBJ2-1,CASSSSGRGLNEQFF,TGTGCCAGCTCATCTAGCGGGAGGGGACTCAATGAGCAGTTCTTC
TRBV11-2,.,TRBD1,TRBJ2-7,CASSSTGAPYEQYF,TGTGCCAGCAGCTCGACAGGGGCCCCCTACGAGCAGTACTTC
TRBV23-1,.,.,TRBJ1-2,CASSQICPRSDYGYTF,TGCGCCAGCAGTCAAATTTGCCCCCGGTCTGACTATGGCTACACCTTC
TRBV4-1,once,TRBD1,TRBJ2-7,CASSPETGQGSYEQYF,TGCGCCAGCAGCCCCGAAACGGGACAGGGGTCCTACGAGCAGTACTTC
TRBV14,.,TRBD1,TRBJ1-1,CASSAHRGGGTEAFF,TGTGCCAGCAGCGCGCACAGGGGGGGCGGCACTGAAGCTTTCTTT
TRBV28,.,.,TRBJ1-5,CASRKGQFNQPQHF,TGTGCCAGCAGAAAAGGACAGTTCAATCAGCCCCAGCATTTT
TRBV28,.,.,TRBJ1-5,CASSLIRGDQPQHF,TGTGCCAGCAGTTTAATCAGGGGCGATCAGCCCCAGCATTTT
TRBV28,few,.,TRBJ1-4,CASSLFWQGPATNEKLFF,TGTGCCAGCAGTTTATTTTGGCAGGGTCCGGCAACTAATGAAAAACTGTTTTTT
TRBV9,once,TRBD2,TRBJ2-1,CASSPYMFASGRGYNEQFF,TGTGCCAGCAGCCCCTATATGTTCGCTAGCGGGAGGGGCTACAATGAGCAGTTCTTC
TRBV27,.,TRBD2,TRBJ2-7,CASSLRLAGGPLSSYEQYF,TGTGCCAGCAGTTTACGACTAGCGGGAGGGCCTCTTAGCTCCTACGAGCAGTACTTC
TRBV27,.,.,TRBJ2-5,CASSLTSGGETQYF,TGTGCCAGCAGTTTAACAAGCGGAGGAGAGACCCAGTACTTC
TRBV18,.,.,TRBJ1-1,CASSSTDSMNTEAFF,TGTGCCAGCTCATCGACGGACAGCATGAACACTGAAGCTTTCTTT
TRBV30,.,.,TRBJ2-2,CAWSGTQLTGELFF,TGTGCCTGGAGTGGGACTCAGCTCACCGGGGAGCTGTTTTTT
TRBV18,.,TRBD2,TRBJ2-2,CASSSSRLAEYTGELFF,TGTGCCAGCTCATCTTCGAGACTAGCGGAATACACCGGGGAGCTGTTTTTT
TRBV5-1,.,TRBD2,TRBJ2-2,CASSLTSGSNTGELFF,TGCGCCAGCAGCTTGACTAGCGGATCGAACACCGGGGAGCTGTTTTTT